These T cell receptor beta chains were read from a single sample in a study of CD4 T cells in relation to SARS-CoV-2 and coronaviruses. Clones were read by immunoSEQ multiplex PCR, and TCRdb kept only the in-frame ones, dropping some. The sample yields about 25,000 clones, 78% seen once. Antigen specificity for these receptors is unknown. Sequencing used CD4+ T cells from PBMCs, cultured in vitro. The receptors derive from a human donor in good health. CDR3s include the opening cysteine and the closing phenylalanine or tryptophan. The D gene is left open where the match is weak. The size entry is marked missing in some rows and otherwise reads once, few, many or a size class.

>.|TRBJ2-3|TRBV6-5|.
TGTGCCAGCAGTTCCCCTAGTGTGGGAGTGGCGGATACGCAGTATTTT
CASSSPSVGVADTQYF
>TRBD1|TRBJ1-2|TRBV6-5|.
TGTGCCAGCAGCCCCGGGACAGGGGGCTATGGCTACACCTTC
CASSPGTGGYGYTF
>.|TRBJ1-1|TRBV2|few
TGTGCCAGCAGGGAGACAGACATGAACACTGAAGCTTTCTTT
CASRETDMNTEAFF
>TRBD1|TRBJ2-7|TRBV28|.
TGTGCCAGCACACAGGGGGTGAGACTAGGGGCTTCCTACGAGCAGTACTTC
CASTQGVRLGASYEQYF
>.|TRBJ2-4|TRBV7-9|.
TGTGCCAGCAGAAACTCTCGAGAGGTCGGCAAAAACATTCAGTACTTC
CASRNSREVGKNIQYF
>.|TRBJ2-5|TRBV9|.
TGTGCCAGCAGCGTAGGACCACGGGTGGGACAAGAGACCCAGTACTTC
CASSVGPRVGQETQYF
>.|TRBJ1-1|TRBV12-5|.
TGTGCTAGTGGTTTGTCGGCGGGATCTGAAGCTTTCTTT
CASGLSAGSEAFF
>TRBD1|TRBJ2-7|TRBV6-1|.
TGTGCCAGCAGTGAAGACGGGACAGGGGGTTACGAGCAGTACTTC
CASSEDGTGGYEQYF
>.|TRBJ1-2|TRBV14|few
TGTGCCAGCAGCCCCCTGGGGGGGGCGTCGAGCTACACCTTC
CASSPLGGASSYTF
>.|TRBJ2-6|TRBV4-2|few
TGTGCCAGCAGCCCCCTCTCTGGGGCCAACGTCCTGACTTTC
CASSPLSGANVLTF
>.|TRBJ2-7|TRBV5-1|.
TGCGCCAGCAGCGCCGTCCGGGATCCGCCTTTCTACGAGCAGTACTTC
CASSAVRDPPFYEQYF
>.|TRBJ2-3|TRBV5-1|.
TGCGCCAGCATCTCCGGAGAGACAGGCTTTAGCACAGATACGCAGTATTTT
CASISGETGFSTDTQYF